The next 11 T cell receptor beta chains were all read from a single sample in a study of persistence of HIV-infected CD4 T cells. The immunoSEQ assay was version 4, run in survey mode. The repertoire was sequenced with immunoSEQ multiplex PCR; TCRdb's copy has only in-frame clones and lacks some. The repertoire holds under 50,000 clones, with approximately 90% as singletons. Cells were stimulated nonspecifically with anti-CD3/anti-CD28 magnetic beads. Responding CD4+ T cells were sorted by upregulation of both CD40 ligand and CD69. Their cognate antigens are unknown. The sequences come from CD4+ T cells sorted from PBMCs after approximately 19-hour stimulation, collected from a patient who received antiretroviral therapy. The receptors originated from an adult woman with HIV who was CMV-seropositive.

The chain couples TRBV12-3 or TRBV12-4 to TRBJ1-6, with D unresolved. The CDR3 length is 13 residues. Trimming stripped 10 bases from V and 7 bases from J, with 14 bases between. CDR3 sequence (DNA): TGTGCCATCCGACGATCCCAAAATTCACCCCTCCACTTT. Translation: CAIRRSQNSPLHF.

This clone came up a few times. The rearrangement links TRBV25-1 to TRBJ1-1, with 7 bases fitting TRBD1. V lost 3 bases and J lost 11; bases outside the gene matches: 9. The germline gives CDR1 MGHDK, CDR2 SYGVNS. The CDR3 is made up of 13 amino acids. Here the CDR3 DNA reads TGTGCCAGCAGTGAGGGCAGGGGGGTGGTCGCTTTCTTT. This encodes CASSEGRGVVAFF.

The chain is built from TRBV9 and TRBJ2-7; 7 bases are shared with TRBD2. V was clipped by 4 bases and J by 2 bases; unmatched bases: 6. The CDR3 runs 14 residues. The germline CDR1 and CDR2 sequences are SGDLS and YYNGEE. The CDR3 here is CASSPRGVPYEQYF. The CDR3 nucleotides are TGTGCCAGCAGCCCTCGGGGGGTTCCCTACGAGCAGTACTTC.

The rearrangement links TRBV6-4 to TRBJ2-2; D possibly corresponds to TRBD1 (6 bases). The CDR3 has 13 residues. The germline V gene has CDR1 MRHNA and CDR2 SNTAGT. V was pared by 8 bases and J by 1 base, with 8 bases between. CDR3 amino acids: CASRQENTGELFF. The CDR3 DNA follows: TGTGCCAGCCGACAGGAGAACACCGGGGAGCTGTTTTTT.

The genes are TRBV10-3 and TRBJ1-1, with D tentatively TRBD1 (6 bases). The CDR3 is made up of 14 amino acids. Trimming cost V 6 bases and J 5 bases, with 16 bases left between them. Germline V gene sequence: CDR1 ENHRY, CDR2 SYGVKD. The CDR3 DNA reads as TGTGCCATCAGACCTCTCCAGGGGCTTACTGAAGCTTTCTTT. The encoded protein is CAIRPLQGLTEAFF.

The rearrangement uses TRBV10-3 and TRBJ2-1; 9 positions agree with TRBD1. The V gene end was trimmed by 10 bases and the J gene end by 7 bases; junction bases not matched to a gene: 8. This CDR3 comprises 13 residues. Germline loops: CDR1 ENHRY, CDR2 SYGVKD. CDR3 in DNA: TGTGCCAGCCGGGACAGGGATTTGAATGAGCAGTTCTTC. Translating gives CASRDRDLNEQFF.

The J gene is TRBJ2-7, the V gene TRBV5-4; 8 positions agree with TRBD1. Germline V gives CDR1 SGHNT, CDR2 YYREEE (reference sequence). The junction had 3 bases not matched to a gene; V was cut back by 1 base and J by 0 bases. The CDR3 is 15 residues long. CDR3 protein: CASSLTGGSSYEQYF. The CDR3 nucleotides read TGTGCCAGCAGCTTGACAGGGGGTAGCTCCTACGAGCAGTACTTC.

The V and J genes are TRBV28 and TRBJ1-3, with 8 bases lining up with TRBD1. The CDR3 runs to 15 residues. Looked up from germline, CDR1 is MDHEN and CDR2 is SYDVKM. With 8 bases clipped from V and 2 bases from J, the junction kept 8 bases outside the gene matches. CDR3 in amino acids: CASVLQGAAGNTIYF. The CDR3, as DNA: TGTGCCAGCGTACTGCAGGGGGCGGCTGGAAACACCATATATTTT.

For the CDR3, the DNA is TGCGCCAGCAGCCAAGGAGGGGGAAGGTCAGCCAAAAACATTCAGTACTTC. Translation gives CASSQGGGRSAKNIQYF. J is TRBJ2-4 and V is TRBV4-1; D is possibly TRBD1 (6 bases). The CDR3 is 17 amino acids. Trimming cost V 1 base and J 0 bases, with 13 bases left between them. Germline V gives CDR1 MGHRA, CDR2 YSYEKL.

The rearrangement joins TRBV30 to TRBJ1-5; the D gene is possibly TRBD1 (6 bases). The V and J ends lost 0 bases and 7 bases respectively, with 16 bases between them. Germline V gives CDR1 GTSNPN, CDR2 SVGIG (reference sequence). This CDR3 has 15 residues. The CDR3 sequence is CAWSVLRGSRQPQHF. For the CDR3, the DNA is TGTGCCTGGAGTGTACTGAGGGGGTCTCGGCAGCCCCAGCATTTT.

In DNA form, the CDR3 reads TGTGCCAGCAGTTTTTTCGGGGATTATCAGCCCCAGCATTTT. It encodes CASSFFGDYQPQHF. V usage is TRBV28 and J usage is TRBJ1-5, with D unclear. The CDR3 is made up of 14 amino acids. V lost 3 bases and J lost 5, with 11 bases in between. Germline-derived CDR1 and CDR2 are MDHEN and SYDVKM.